This is a list of T cell receptor beta chains from one sample in a study of T cell changes during pregnancy in multiple sclerosis. Assay used: immunoSEQ multiplex PCR; TCRdb lists only in-frame clones, some missing. The table shows approximately 30,000 clones, with just over 90% occurring only once. The source was CD8+ T cells from peripheral blood mononuclear cells, collected before pregnancy. The receptors were sampled from a female donor with multiple sclerosis, enrolled in a pregnancy study. The CDR3 runs from the conserved cysteine through the conserved F or W. A D gene is named only where the DNA matches it firmly. Size values are once, few and many counts, or a class for expanded clones, and some rows have none.

j_gene: TRBJ1-1
d_gene: TRBD1
len: 12
v_gene: TRBV29-1
abundance: once
CDR3nt: TGCAGCGGCGGACAGGGGGCCGATGAAGCTTTCTTT
CDR3aa: CSGGQGADEAFF

j_gene: TRBJ2-5
d_gene: TRBD2
len: 18
v_gene: TRBV6-1
abundance: .
CDR3nt: TGTGCCAGCAGTGAAAGGGGGCGGAGCGGGGGGGCCGGAGAGACCCAGTACTTC
CDR3aa: CASSERGRSGGAGETQYF

j_gene: TRBJ2-2
d_gene: TRBD2
len: 16
v_gene: TRBV13
abundance: .
CDR3nt: TGTGCCAGCCGTGTTCTAGCGGCGACTTACACCGGGGAGCTGTTTTTT
CDR3aa: CASRVLAATYTGELFF

j_gene: TRBJ1-4
d_gene: TRBD1
len: 14
v_gene: TRBV30
abundance: once
CDR3nt: TGTGCCTGGGGTCTTGGGACAGGGGCTGAAAAACTGTTTTTT
CDR3aa: CAWGLGTGAEKLFF

j_gene: TRBJ2-7
d_gene: .
len: 15
v_gene: TRBV6-5
abundance: .
CDR3nt: TGTGCCAGCAGTTACTCGGATAGGACTCCCTACGAGCAGTACTTC
CDR3aa: CASSYSDRTPYEQYF

j_gene: TRBJ2-7
d_gene: TRBD2
len: 14
v_gene: TRBV27
abundance: .
CDR3nt: TGTGCCAGCACCCTCGGGGGGGATTCCTACGAGCAGTACTTC
CDR3aa: CASTLGGDSYEQYF

j_gene: TRBJ1-1
d_gene: TRBD1
len: 14
v_gene: TRBV6-1
abundance: .
CDR3nt: TGTGCCAGCAGTGCTCGACAGGGGGGCACTGAAGCTTTCTTT
CDR3aa: CASSARQGGTEAFF

j_gene: TRBJ2-7
d_gene: .
len: 13
v_gene: TRBV19
abundance: .
CDR3nt: TGTGCCAGTAACGAGGGACTCTCCTACGAGCAGTACTTC
CDR3aa: CASNEGLSYEQYF

j_gene: TRBJ2-3
d_gene: TRBD2
len: 15
v_gene: TRBV7-9
abundance: .
CDR3nt: TGTGCCAGCAGTCTTGACGGGAGGGGCACAGATACGCAGTATTTT
CDR3aa: CASSLDGRGTDTQYF

j_gene: TRBJ2-1
d_gene: .
len: 11
v_gene: TRBV19
abundance: .
CDR3nt: TGTGCCAGTAGTATTGAGAATGAGCAGTTCTTC
CDR3aa: CASSIENEQFF

j_gene: TRBJ2-1
d_gene: TRBD2
len: 16
v_gene: TRBV7-3
abundance: .
CDR3nt: TGTGCCAGCAGCTTAGGTAGCGGGGGGGCCTACAATGAGCAGTTCTTC
CDR3aa: CASSLGSGGAYNEQFF

j_gene: TRBJ1-2
d_gene: TRBD1
len: 15
v_gene: TRBV19
abundance: .
CDR3nt: TGTGCCAGTATTATGCCGGGACAGGGGGCCCCGGGCTACACCTTC
CDR3aa: CASIMPGQGAPGYTF

j_gene: TRBJ2-7
d_gene: .
len: 16
v_gene: TRBV19
abundance: .
CDR3nt: TGTGCCAGTAGTATAGAATGGGGGGACAGAGCCTACGAGCAGTACTTC
CDR3aa: CASSIEWGDRAYEQYF

j_gene: TRBJ1-5
d_gene: TRBD1
len: 15
v_gene: TRBV27
abundance: .
CDR3nt: TGTGCCAGCAGTCTATCGACAGGGGGCGATCAGCCCCAGCATTTT
CDR3aa: CASSLSTGGDQPQHF

j_gene: TRBJ1-2
d_gene: .
len: 14
v_gene: TRBV6-1
abundance: .
CDR3nt: TGTGCCAGCAGCGGGGATTCGTTTTACTATGGCTACACCTTC
CDR3aa: CASSGDSFYYGYTF

j_gene: TRBJ2-4
d_gene: .
len: 14
v_gene: TRBV7-9
abundance: .
CDR3nt: TGTGCCAGCAGCTCTACGGTAGCCAAAAACATTCAGTACTTC
CDR3aa: CASSSTVAKNIQYF

j_gene: TRBJ2-3
d_gene: .
len: 16
v_gene: TRBV5-1
abundance: .
CDR3nt: TGCGCCAGCAGCCAGCCTGGGACTCCCCCTAAAGATACGCAGTATTTT
CDR3aa: CASSQPGTPPKDTQYF

j_gene: TRBJ2-2
d_gene: .
len: 16
v_gene: TRBV9
abundance: .
CDR3nt: TGTGCCAGCAGCGTAGACGCGATACCGGGGACCGGGGAGCTGTTTTTT
CDR3aa: CASSVDAIPGTGELFF

j_gene: TRBJ1-1
d_gene: TRBD1
len: 13
v_gene: TRBV10-3
abundance: .
CDR3nt: TGTGCCATCGCAGGGGGGACCCACACTGAAGCTTTCTTT
CDR3aa: CAIAGGTHTEAFF

j_gene: TRBJ1-1
d_gene: TRBD1
len: 14
v_gene: TRBV11-2
abundance: .
CDR3nt: TGTGCCAGCAGCTACGGGACAGGATACACTGAAGCTTTCTTT
CDR3aa: CASSYGTGYTEAFF

j_gene: TRBJ1-1
d_gene: .
len: 15
v_gene: TRBV19
abundance: .
CDR3nt: TGTGCCAGTAGTAATATCCCCCCAGGGAACACTGAAGCTTTCTTT
CDR3aa: CASSNIPPGNTEAFF

j_gene: TRBJ1-6
d_gene: .
len: 14
v_gene: TRBV27
abundance: few
CDR3nt: TGTGCCAGCAGTCCCGGGACAAGTAATTCACCCCTCCACTTT
CDR3aa: CASSPGTSNSPLHF

j_gene: TRBJ2-7
d_gene: .
len: 11
v_gene: TRBV5-1
abundance: .
CDR3nt: TGCGCCAGCAGGTTATCCTACGAGCAGTACTTC
CDR3aa: CASRLSYEQYF

j_gene: TRBJ1-2
d_gene: .
len: 11
v_gene: TRBV20-1
abundance: .
CDR3nt: TGCATCTACCCTGAGGAGGGAGGCTACACCTTC
CDR3aa: CIYPEEGGYTF

j_gene: TRBJ1-6
d_gene: .
len: 15
v_gene: TRBV4-3
abundance: once
CDR3nt: TGCGCCAGCAGCCAAGATCGGGTGGCGAATTCACCCCTCCACTTT
CDR3aa: CASSQDRVANSPLHF